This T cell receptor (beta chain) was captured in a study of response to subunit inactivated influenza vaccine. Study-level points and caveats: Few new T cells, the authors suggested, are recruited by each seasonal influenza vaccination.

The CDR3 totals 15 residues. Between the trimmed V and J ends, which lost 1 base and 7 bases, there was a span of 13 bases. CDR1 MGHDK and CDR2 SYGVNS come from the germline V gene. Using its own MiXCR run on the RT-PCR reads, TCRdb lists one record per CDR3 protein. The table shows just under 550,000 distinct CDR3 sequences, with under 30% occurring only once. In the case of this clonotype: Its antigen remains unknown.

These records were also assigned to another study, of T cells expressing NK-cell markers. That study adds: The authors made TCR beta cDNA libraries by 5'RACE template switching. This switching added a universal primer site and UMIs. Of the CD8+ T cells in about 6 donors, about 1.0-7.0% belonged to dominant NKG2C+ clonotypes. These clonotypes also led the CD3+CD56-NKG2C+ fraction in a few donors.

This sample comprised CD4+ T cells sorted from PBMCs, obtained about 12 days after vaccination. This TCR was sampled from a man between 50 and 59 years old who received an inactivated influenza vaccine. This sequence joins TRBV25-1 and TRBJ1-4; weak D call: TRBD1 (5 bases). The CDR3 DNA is TGTGCCAGCAGTGAATGGAGGGGCATTAGTGAAAAACTGTTTTTT. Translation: CASSEWRGISEKLFF.